This is a list of T cell receptor beta chains from one sample in a study of vaccination and CD4 T cells after COVID-19. One entry per CDR3 protein, called by TCRdb with MiXCR from the PCR reads. The repertoire holds about 21,000 distinct CDR3 sequences, with 40% to 50% as singletons. No antigen has been identified for these receptors. Sequencing used CD4+ T cells from blood, cultured in vitro, obtained about 7 months after SARS-CoV-2 vaccination. These receptors came from a human donor who had recovered from COVID-19. The conserved cysteine and the conserved F or W are not part of the CDR3 here. The order of the fields is J gene, V gene, CDR3 protein.

TRBJ2-5 | TRBV27 | ASSPRWSRREIQY
TRBJ2-3 | TRBV6-4 | ASSDGTGGTDTQY
TRBJ2-7 | TRBV6-1 | ASSEGLWQY
TRBJ2-1 | TRBV7-9 | AGSLAPAGVGHREQF
TRBJ2-5 | TRBV29-1 | SVERRGETQY
TRBJ1-2 | TRBV24-1 | ATSDRTGTYGYT
TRBJ1-6 | TRBV6-1 | ASRRTGFDSPLH
TRBJ2-1 | TRBV28 | ASSLGGMSSYNEQF
TRBJ2-1 | TRBV20-1 | SARESGSIYNEQF
TRBJ2-1 | TRBV20-1 | SATAQRDEQF
TRBJ1-5 | TRBV28 | ASLAGSRGVPLRQPQH
TRBJ2-1 | TRBV7-3 | ASGAGGDEQF
TRBJ2-3 | TRBV15 | ATSRAGDTQY
TRBJ1-2 | TRBV20-1 | STIEDYGYT
TRBJ2-7 | TRBV20-1 | SARVTSINLYEQY
TRBJ1-1 | TRBV20-1 | SAGAAGVGRTEAF
TRBJ2-5 | TRBV28 | ASSSGGGEETQY
NA | TRBV4-3 | ASSQRQQETQY
TRBJ2-7 | TRBV2 | ASGDPGPPYEQY
TRBJ1-2 | TRBV28 | ASSFRGGYT
TRBJ2-1 | TRBV27 | ASSFTGRAYNEQF
TRBJ1-2 | TRBV5-4 | ASSLGTGGYT
TRBJ1-6 | TRBV20-1 | SARDRLWQDNSPLH
TRBJ2-7 | TRBV7-2 | ASSPQWSYEQY
TRBJ2-4 | TRBV15 | ATSRQLAKNIQY
TRBJ1-5 | TRBV6-1 | ASSEGQVYYQPQH